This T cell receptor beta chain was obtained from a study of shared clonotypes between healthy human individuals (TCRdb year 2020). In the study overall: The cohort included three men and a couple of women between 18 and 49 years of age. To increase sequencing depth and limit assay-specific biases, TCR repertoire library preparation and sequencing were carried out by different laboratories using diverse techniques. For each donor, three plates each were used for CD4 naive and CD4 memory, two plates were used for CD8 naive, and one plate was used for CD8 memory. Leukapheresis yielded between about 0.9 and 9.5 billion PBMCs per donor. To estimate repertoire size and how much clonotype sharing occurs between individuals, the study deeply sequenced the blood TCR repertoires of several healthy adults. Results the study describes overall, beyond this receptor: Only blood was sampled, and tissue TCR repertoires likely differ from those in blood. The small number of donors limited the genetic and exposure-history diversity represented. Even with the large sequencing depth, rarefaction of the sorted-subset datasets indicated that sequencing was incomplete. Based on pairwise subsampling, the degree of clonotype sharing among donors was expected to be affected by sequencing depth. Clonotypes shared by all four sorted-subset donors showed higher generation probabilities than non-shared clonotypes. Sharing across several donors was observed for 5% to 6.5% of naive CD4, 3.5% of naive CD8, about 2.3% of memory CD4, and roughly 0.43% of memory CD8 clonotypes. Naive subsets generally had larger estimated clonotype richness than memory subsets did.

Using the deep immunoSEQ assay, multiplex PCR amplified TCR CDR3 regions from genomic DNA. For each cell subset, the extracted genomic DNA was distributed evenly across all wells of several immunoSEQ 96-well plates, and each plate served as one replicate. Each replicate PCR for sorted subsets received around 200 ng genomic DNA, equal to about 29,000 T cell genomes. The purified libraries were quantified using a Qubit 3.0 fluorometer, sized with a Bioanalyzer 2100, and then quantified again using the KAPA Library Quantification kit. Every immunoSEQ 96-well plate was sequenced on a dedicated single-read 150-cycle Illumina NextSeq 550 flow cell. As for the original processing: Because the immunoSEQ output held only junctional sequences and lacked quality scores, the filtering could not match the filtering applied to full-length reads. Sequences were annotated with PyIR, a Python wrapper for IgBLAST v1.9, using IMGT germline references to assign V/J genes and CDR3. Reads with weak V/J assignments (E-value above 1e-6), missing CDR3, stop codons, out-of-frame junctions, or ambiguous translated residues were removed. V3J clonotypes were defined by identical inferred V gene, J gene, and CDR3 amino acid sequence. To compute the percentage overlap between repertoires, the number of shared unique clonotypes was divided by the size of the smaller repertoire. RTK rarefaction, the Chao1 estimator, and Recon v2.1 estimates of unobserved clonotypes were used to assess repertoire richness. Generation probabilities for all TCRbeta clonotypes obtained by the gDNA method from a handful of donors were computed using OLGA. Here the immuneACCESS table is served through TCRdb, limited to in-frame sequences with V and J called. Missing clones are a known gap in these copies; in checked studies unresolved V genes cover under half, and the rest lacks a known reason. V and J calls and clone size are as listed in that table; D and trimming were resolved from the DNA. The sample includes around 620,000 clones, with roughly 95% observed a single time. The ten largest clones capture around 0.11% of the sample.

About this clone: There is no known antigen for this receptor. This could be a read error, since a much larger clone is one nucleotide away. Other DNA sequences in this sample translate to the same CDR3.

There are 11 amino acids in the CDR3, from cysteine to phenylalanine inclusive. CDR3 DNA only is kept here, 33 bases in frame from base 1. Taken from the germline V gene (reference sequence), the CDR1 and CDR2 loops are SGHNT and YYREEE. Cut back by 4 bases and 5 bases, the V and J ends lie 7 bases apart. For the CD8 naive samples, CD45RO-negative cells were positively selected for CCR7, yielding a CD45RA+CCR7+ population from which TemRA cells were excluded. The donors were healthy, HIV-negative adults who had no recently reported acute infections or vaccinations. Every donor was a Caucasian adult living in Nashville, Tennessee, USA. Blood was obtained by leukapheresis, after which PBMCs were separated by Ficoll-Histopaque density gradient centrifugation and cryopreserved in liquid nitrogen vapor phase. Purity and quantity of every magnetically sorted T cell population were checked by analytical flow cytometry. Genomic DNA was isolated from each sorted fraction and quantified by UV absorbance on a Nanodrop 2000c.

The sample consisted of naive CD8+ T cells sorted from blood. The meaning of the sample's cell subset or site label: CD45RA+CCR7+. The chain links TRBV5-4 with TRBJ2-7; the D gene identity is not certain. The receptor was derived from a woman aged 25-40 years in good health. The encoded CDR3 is CASSTVNEQYF. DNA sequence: TGTGCCAGCAGCACCGTGAACGAGCAGTACTTC.